Shown below are 10 T cell receptor beta chains from a single sample sequenced in a study of control samples from healthy donors and cancer patients. Here immunoSEQ multiplex PCR was the method, and the copy in TCRdb shows in-frame clones only, minus some. The top ten clones hold about 6.2% of a sample with 70,000 or so clones, roughly 94% of them seen once. The sequencing sample was made of blood. All receptors derive from a woman aged 40-49 years in good health.

The V and J genes are TRBV10-3 and TRBJ2-2; 14 bases align to TRBD2. The germline V gene encodes CDR1 ENHRY and CDR2 SYGVKD. This CDR3 has 19 amino acids. The V segment lost 3 bases and the J segment 7 bases; nucleotides outside the gene matches: 13. The CDR3, as DNA: TGTGCCATCAGTGACCAGGGACTAGCGGGAGTTTCAGTAGGCGGGGAGCTGTTTTTT. Encoded protein: CAISDQGLAGVSVGGELFF.

The CDR3 spells CASSLTRDNEKLFF. CDR3 coding DNA: TGTGCCAGCAGCTTAACGAGGGACAATGAAAAACTGTTTTTT. The V and J genes are TRBV7-9 and TRBJ1-4; a weak D match, TRBD1 (5 bases). CDR3 size: 14 residues. Germline-derived CDR1 and CDR2 are SEHNR and FQNEAQ (reference sequence). Deletions cut 2 bases from V and 5 bases from J, with 9 bases between.

The sample holds a few counts of this clone. The rearrangement joins TRBV19 to TRBJ1-1; D unclear. Trimming shortened V by 2 bases and J by 8 bases, and 15 bases separated the two germline ends. Germline V gene sequence: CDR1 LNHDA, CDR2 SQIVND (reference sequence). The CDR3 is made up of 14 amino acids. CDR3: CASSITASSAEAFF. The CDR3 nucleotides are TGTGCCAGTAGTATAACAGCCTCCTCAGCGGAAGCTTTCTTT.

V and J are TRBV7-2 and TRBJ2-2; D unresolved. CDR1 SGHTA and CDR2 FQGNSA come from the germline V gene. This CDR3 region has 13 residues. Trimming removed 5 bases from V and 2 bases from J, with 6 bases in between. This CDR3 is CASSASNTGELFF. CDR3 nucleotides: TGTGCCAGCAGCGCTAGTAACACCGGGGAGCTGTTTTTT.

Details on this clone: The germline gene is not matched at one end of the junction; a read error may be the cause. The chain uses TRBV2 and TRBJ2-7; D possibly corresponds to TRBD1 (5 bases). CDR3 length equals 11 residues. Germline CDR1 is SNHLY and CDR2 is FYNNEI. The CDR3 nucleotides read TGTGCCAGCAGTGAAGCATATAGGGGCAACTTC. It translates to CASSEAYRGNF.

The rearrangement links TRBV7-2 to TRBJ2-1; weak D call: TRBD2 (6 bases). V lost 11 bases to trimming and J lost 4 bases, with 15 bases between them. CDR1 is SGHTA, CDR2 FQGNSA, per germline. This CDR3 is built from 13 residues. The CDR3 DNA sequence: TGTGCCGGAGGGACGGGCACGTACAATGAGCAGTTCTTC. It specifies CAGGTGTYNEQFF.

The J gene is TRBJ2-5, the V gene TRBV19; 8 nucleotides align to TRBD1. Germline assignment: CDR1 LNHDA and CDR2 SQIVND (reference sequence). J was trimmed by 4 bases and V by 1 base; bases with no gene match: 5. The CDR3 has 15 amino acids. Here the CDR3 DNA reads TGTGCCAGTAGTATAGGGGACAGGCAGATAGAGACCCAGTACTTC. As protein: CASSIGDRQIETQYF.

The chain recombines TRBV10-1 with TRBJ1-5; a possible D gene is TRBD1 (6 bases). Trimming left V 5 bases short and J 0 bases short, with 14 bases between. In germline, CDR1 is WNHNN, CDR2 SYGVQD (reference sequence). The CDR3 contains 16 residues. CDR3 in DNA: TGCGCCAGCAGTCTTCGGGACACAAATAGCAATCAGCCCCAGCATTTT. Encoded protein: CASSLRDTNSNQPQHF.

V usage is TRBV6-6 and J usage is TRBJ2-3; no firm D call. The V and J ends lost 6 bases and 3 bases respectively, with 13 bases between them. Germline-derived CDR1 and CDR2 are MNHNY and SVGAGI (reference sequence). The CDR3 extends over 14 amino acids. CDR3: CASRTPGGTDTQYF. The DNA for the CDR3 is TGTGCCAGCAGAACGCCGGGCGGAACAGATACGCAGTATTTT.

The chain employs TRBV13 and TRBJ1-1; a weak D match, TRBD1 (5 bases). There are 13 residues in the CDR3. Per germline, CDR1 PRHDT and CDR2 FYEKMQ (reference sequence). Trimming took 4 bases from V and 5 from J, leaving 11 bases between them. The CDR3, as DNA: TGTGCCAGCAGCTCCATGCGGGGGACTGAAGCTTTCTTT. It yields the protein CASSSMRGTEAFF.